The 23 T cell receptor delta chains presented below share a single source sample, sequenced in a study of gamma-delta chains in newborns, infants, children. TCRdb called clones anew from the reads with CATT. The table lists approximately 5,400 delta-chain clones, 18% of them singletons, with roughly 5.2% in the top ten. The specimen was blood. These receptors all come from a child who was a newborn, infant or young child, either healthy, febrile or measles-vaccinated (not recorded which).

The CDR3 loop is CSVLGDSREYTDKLIF. DNA of the CDR3: TGTTCTGTACTGGGGGATAGTCGTGAGTACACCGATAAACTCATCTTT. No V gene call was produced; the J gene was TRDJ1; the table's D call TRDD3 went unverified against the DNA. This CDR3 spans 16 amino acids.

About this clone: Other nucleotide sequences in the sample specify the same CDR3. The rearrangement links TRDV3 to TRDJ1; 13 positions agree with TRDD3. V lost 0 bases to trimming and J lost 2 bases; unmatched junction nucleotides: 30. Germline CDR1 and CDR2: TVYSNPD and GDNSRS (reference sequence). CDR3 size: 24 residues. As DNA, the CDR3 is TGTGCCTTTAGGCCTGTAGCCCGCCTACCACTACTGGGGGATACGCACTGTCGTACCGATAAACTCATCTTT. Its translation: CAFRPVARLPLLGDTHCRTDKLIF.

This clone came up a few times. This chain connects TRDV2 to TRDJ3; possible D gene TRDD3, 5 bases. Germline assignment: CDR1 GEAIGNYY and CDR2 EKD. The CDR3 spans 19 residues. V was pared by 0 bases and J by 0 bases, with 14 bases between. The CDR3 bases are TGTGCCTGTGACACCGCAGGGGGGGCCCTCTCCTGGGACACCCGACAGATGTTTTTC. Protein: CACDTAGGALSWDTRQMFF.

There is no V gene call, and the J gene is TRDJ3; TRDD3, the table's D call, lacks a check against the DNA. The CDR3 length is 22 residues. The CDR3 spells CACDTVETGGYEVSWYTRQMFF. CDR3 DNA sequence: TGTGCCTGTGACACCGTTGAGACTGGTGGATACGAGGTCTCCTGGTACACCCGACAGATGTTTTTC.

By frequency in the sample, this clone is large (0.1 to 1%). Other DNA sequences in the same sample also yield this CDR3. V is TRDV2 and J is TRDJ1; the D gene is possibly TRDD3 (5 bases). The CDR3 has 16 amino acids. V lost 3 bases, J lost 0 bases, and 16 bases lay in between. Germline loops: CDR1 GEAIGNYY, CDR2 EKD. The CDR3 DNA sequence: TGTGCCTGTGACCAAGTGGGGACCCCGTACACCGATAAACTCATCTTT. This gives the protein CACDQVGTPYTDKLIF.

Notes on this clone: TCRdb's protein does not match the DNA translation at residue 14; the protein provided is translated from the DNA. The chain carries TRDV2 and TRDJ1; TRDD3 might be the D (6 bases). There are 16 residues in the CDR3. The germline CDR1 and CDR2 sequences are GEAIGNYY and EKD. As DNA, the CDR3 is TGTGCCTGTGACACTAGGAACTGGGAGTACACCGATAAATTCATCTTT. This gives the protein CACDTRNWEYTDKFIF.

Sample share makes this clone medium-sized. The same CDR3 is also encoded by other DNA sequences in this sample. The genes are TRDV2 and TRDJ3; D is perhaps TRDD3 (5 bases). CDR1 and CDR2 from the germline V gene are GEAIGNYY and EKD. This CDR3 comprises 18 residues. V lost 1 base, J lost 0 bases, and 12 bases lay in between. The CDR3 is CACDTWGSSSWDTRQMFF. For the CDR3, the DNA is TGTGCCTGTGACACGTGGGGCTCCAGCTCCTGGGACACCCGACAGATGTTTTTC.

This clone was detected a few times. The chain recombines TRDV2 with TRDJ1, with 8 nucleotides matching TRDD3. Germline V gene lookup returns CDR1 GEAIGNYY and CDR2 EKD. The CDR3 is 18 residues long. The trim removed 3 bases at V and 0 bases at J, leaving 14 bases unmatched. The CDR3 coding sequence is TGTGCCTGTGACTCACTTCTCCTGGGGGACGCGTACACCGATAAACTCATCTTT. It translates to CACDSLLLGDAYTDKLIF.

Concerning this clone itself: This sample includes further DNA sequences coding for the same CDR3. The chain combines TRDV2 with TRDJ1; 12 bases fit TRDD3. The CDR3 covers 21 residues. CDR1 GEAIGNYY and CDR2 EKD come from the germline V gene. J gave up 3 bases and V 7 bases, and 26 bases lay outside the gene matches. Written as DNA, the CDR3 is TGTGCCTGCGACGCCTTATCGACAGTACTGGGGGATACTGGGGGCCCCGATAAACTCATCTTT. Translated: CACDALSTVLGDTGGPDKLIF.

This clone was seen only a few times. A much larger clone sits a single nucleotide away, making a read error possible. The chain is built from TRDV2 and TRDJ2; 8 positions agree with TRDD3. The germline CDR1 and CDR2 sequences are GEAIGNYY and EKD. This CDR3 has 14 amino acids. CDR3 coding DNA: TGTGCCTGTGGCACCGTGGGGGATACAGCACAACTCTTCTTT. Its translation: CACGTVGDTAQLFF.

A few counts support this clone. The rearrangement joins TRDV2 to TRDJ2, with 9 bases identical to TRDD3. From germline, CDR1 is GEAIGNYY and CDR2 EKD. Losses at the gene ends were 2 bases for V and 0 bases for J; bases not matched to a gene: 9. This CDR3 is built from 18 residues. The CDR3 DNA sequence: TGTGCCTGTGACAAGGCGGGGGATACATCATCTTTGACAGCACAACTCTTCTTT. It translates to CACDKAGDTSSLTAQLFF.

J is TRDJ3 and V is TRDV2, with TRDD3 matching over 12 bases. V was pared by 3 bases and J by 5 bases, with 10 bases of the junction left unmatched. The CDR3 sequence is 19 residues long. CDR1 is GEAIGNYY and CDR2 is EKD in the germline V gene. CDR3 protein: CACDGLLGDTGRDTRQMFF. Written as DNA, the CDR3 is TGTGCCTGTGACGGCTTACTGGGGGATACCGGCCGGGACACCCGACAGATGTTTTTC.

This clone was observed a few times. This likely reflects a read error, since a far larger clone is one base away. The chain has TRDV2 and TRDJ3; no clear D gene. This CDR3 has 13 amino acids. The germline CDR1 and CDR2 sequences are GEAIGNYY and EKD. The CDR3 reads CACDTWDTRRMFF. DNA for the CDR3: TGTGCCTGTGACACCTGGGACACCCGACGGATGTTTTTC.

To note about this clone: A read error may produce the germline difference seen at one junction end. V gene TRDV2 combines with J gene TRDJ3, with 13 bases aligning to TRDD3. The J gene, absent from TCRdb, was called here by matching the DNA to germline. Germline V gives CDR1 GEAIGNYY, CDR2 EKD. The CDR3 extends over 21 amino acids. CDR3 in amino acids: CACDTVLGDTQSSWDTRKMFF. The CDR3 coding sequence is TGTGCCTGTGACACCGTACTGGGGGATACGCAAAGCTCCTGGGACACCCGAAAGATGTTTTTC.

The chain uses TRDV2 and TRDJ3, with 13 bases lining up with TRDD3. The J gene is absent in TCRdb and was assigned here via DNA matching to germline. V was pared by 3 bases and J by 0 bases, with 7 bases of the junction left unmatched. Germline V lookup: CDR1 GEAIGNYY, CDR2 EKD. The CDR3 covers 20 residues. Here the CDR3 reads CACDDVTGGYASWDTRQMFF. As DNA, the CDR3 is TGTGCCTGTGACGACGTGACTGGGGGATACGCCTCCTGGGACACCCGACAGATGTTTTTC.

For this clone: The junction shows a germline mismatch at one end, possibly a read error. At the DNA level, this CDR3 is encoded by other sequences in the same sample as well. This chain connects TRDV2 to TRDJ3, with TRDD3 identical over 12 bases. CDR1 and CDR2 from the germline V gene are GEAIGNYY and EKD. The CDR3 loop spans 21 amino acids. CDR3 DNA sequence: TGTGCCTGTGACACCGTTTTACTGGGGGATACCCTCTCCTGGGACACCCGGCAGATGTTTTTC. This codes for CACDTVLLGDTLSWDTRQMFF.

This clone occurred once. The V gene was left uncalled, and the J gene is TRDJ1; whether TRDD3, the table's D call, matches the DNA was not checked. The CDR3 is 24 amino acids. The CDR3 DNA follows: TGTGCCTGTGACACCTCGAACCCCTTAACAAAACTGTGGGTTCACGGGTCGTACACCGATAAACTCATCTTT. Translating gives CACDTSNPLTKLWVHGSYTDKLIF.

This clone is medium-sized (0.01 to 0.1%) within its sample. The same CDR3 is also encoded by other DNA sequences in this sample. The chain joins TRDV2 to TRDJ1; 12 bases are shared with TRDD3. J lost 1 base, V lost 4 bases, and 15 bases had no gene match. The CDR3 runs to 19 residues. From germline, CDR1 is GEAIGNYY and CDR2 EKD. The CDR3 spells CACESLLGDTRTLTDKLIF. The CDR3, as DNA: TGTGCCTGTGAAAGCCTTCTGGGGGATACGCGTACCCTCACCGATAAACTCATCTTT.

The rearrangement links TRDV2 to TRDJ3, with 7 bases identical to TRDD3. CDR1 is GEAIGNYY and CDR2 is EKD in the germline V gene. V was clipped by 3 bases and J by 3 bases; unmatched bases: 4. The CDR3 is 16 amino acids. The CDR3 loop is CACDPTGVWDTRQMFF. CDR3 nucleotide sequence: TGTGCCTGTGACCCGACTGGGGTCTGGGACACCCGACAGATGTTTTTC.

As concerns this clone: The sample has other DNA sequences that encode this CDR3 too. The chain combines TRDV2 with TRDJ3; 12 bases align to TRDD3. The V gene's germline CDR1 is GEAIGNYY and CDR2 EKD. This CDR3 is built from 21 residues. Germline trimming cut 0 bases from V and 0 bases from J; bases unmatched to any gene: 8. The chain's CDR3 is CACDTVLLGDTLSWDTRQMFF. The CDR3 nucleotides are TGTGCCTGTGACACCGTTTTACTGGGGGATACCCTCTCCTGGGACACCCGACAGATGTTTTTC.

In regard to this clone: TCRdb's entry gives the protein of a much larger clone, which mismatches this DNA's translation at residue 6, likely from a read error; the protein reported here is translated from the DNA. The rearrangement links TRDV2 to TRDJ2; 7 bases align to TRDD3. The CDR3 is 16 residues long. Germline V gene data show CDR1 as GEAIGNYY and CDR2 as EKD. V dropped 0 bases and J dropped 0; count of bases not matched to a gene: 3. The CDR3 coding sequence is TGTGCCTGTGACACCATTGGGGGAGCTTTGACAGCACAACTCTTCTTT. This encodes CACDTIGGALTAQLFF.

This clone was counted a few times. Since a much larger clone is just one base distant, this may be a read error. V gene TRDV2 combines with J gene TRDJ2, with D perhaps matching TRDD3 (6 bases). Germline assignment: CDR1 GEAIGNYY and CDR2 EKD. CDR3 length: 13 amino acids. V lost 3 bases and J lost 4, with 8 bases in between. This CDR3 reads CACDAWGTAQLFF. DNA for the CDR3: TGTGCCTGTGACGCCTGGGGGACAGCACAACTCTTCTTT.

The rearrangement uses TRDV2 and TRDJ3; 8 bases line up with TRDD3. TCRdb carries no J gene annotation; the J gene was assigned here by matching the DNA with germline. Germline V gene lookup returns CDR1 GEAIGNYY and CDR2 EKD. The CDR3 runs to 17 residues. V shed 3 bases and J 5 bases; nucleotides not matched to a gene: 8. CDR3 sequence: CACDEGGDRRDTRQMFF. The DNA for the CDR3 is TGTGCCTGTGACGAGGGGGGGGATAGGAGGGACACCCGACAGATGTTTTTC.